Below are 20 T cell receptor beta chains sequenced from a single sample in a study of response to subunit inactivated influenza vaccine. TCRdb ran MiXCR on the RT-PCR reads and lists one entry per CDR3 protein. The sample records 650,000 to 850,000 distinct CDR3 sequences, about 15% being singletons. Sequences were derived from PBMCs from blood, sampled 14 to 15 days before vaccination. These receptors were taken from a man in his fifties who received an inactivated influenza vaccine.

J is TRBJ2-5 and V is TRBV28, with 11 bases that match TRBD1. Germline trimming cut 5 bases from V and 9 bases from J; bases unmatched to any gene: 17. Germline V gene sequence: CDR1 MDHEN, CDR2 SYDVKM. This CDR3 region has 17 residues. CDR3 nucleotides: TGTGCCAGCAGTCTCGGGACAGGGGGAAGTGGGAGCGTGGCCCAGTACTTC. Translation gives CASSLGTGGSGSVAQYF.

The table lists this clonotype with a few counts. The gene calls are TRBV10-3 and TRBJ2-1; D tentatively fits TRBD1 or TRBD2 (5 bases each). The V end was cut by 0 bases, the J end by 12 bases, with 6 bases between. The CDR3 has 11 amino acids. The germline CDR1 and CDR2 sequences are ENHRY and SYGVKD. The DNA of the CDR3 is TGTGCCATCAGTGAGTCTGGGGGGCAGTTCTTC. As protein: CAISESGGQFF.

J is TRBJ2-1 and V is TRBV4-3; D unclear. Looked up from germline, CDR1 is LGHNA and CDR2 is YSLEER. This CDR3 is built from 14 residues. V dropped 0 bases and J dropped 9 bases, with 12 bases sitting between them. The CDR3 region has the DNA TGCGCCAGCAGCCAAGATTCCACGGCTGGTGAGCAGTTCTTC. Residues: CASSQDSTAGEQFF.

The sample holds a few counts of this clonotype. The chain couples TRBV12-3 or TRBV12-4 to TRBJ2-3, with D tentatively TRBD2 (5 bases). Trimming pared 1 base from V and 2 bases from J, leaving 31 bases between. This CDR3 is built from 22 residues. The CDR3, as DNA: TGTGCCAGCAGTTTAGAACTAGGTCAGGACGTATTTTTTACCGAGATCACAGATACGCAGTATTTT. This encodes CASSLELGQDVFFTEITDTQYF.

V is TRBV15 and J is TRBJ1-1, with 7 positions matching TRBD1. Germline V CDR1 and CDR2: LNHNV, YYDKDF (reference sequence). The CDR3 extends over 17 amino acids. The V gene end was trimmed by 5 bases and the J gene end by 4 bases; junction bases not matched to a gene: 16. The CDR3 is CATSPHRDSKTPTEAFF. The CDR3 DNA is TGTGCCACCAGCCCTCATCGGGACAGCAAAACCCCCACTGAAGCTTTCTTT. The full variable domain, completed using reference TRBV15 and TRBJ1-1, is DAMVIQNPRYQVTQFGKPVTLSCSQTLNHNVMYWYQQKSSQAPKLLFHYYDKDFNNEADTPDNFQSRRPNTSFCFLDIRSPGLGDTAMYLCATSPHRDSKTPTEAFFGQGTRLTVV.

The chain uses TRBV12-3 or TRBV12-4 and TRBJ2-3; 13 bases align to TRBD2. Unmatched junction bases numbered 6, after V lost 5 bases and J lost 4 bases. The CDR3 sequence is 16 residues long. The CDR3 loop reads CASSRTSGSGADTQYF. DNA of the CDR3: TGTGCCAGCAGTAGGACTAGCGGGAGTGGGGCAGATACGCAGTATTTT.

This sequence joins TRBV7-9 and TRBJ1-1, with 7 nucleotides matching TRBD1. Germline assignment: CDR1 SEHNR and CDR2 FQNEAQ (reference sequence). J was trimmed by 11 bases and V by 5 bases; bases with no gene match: 5. The CDR3 sequence is 11 residues long. The CDR3 loop is CASSPDRAAFF. CDR3 DNA sequence: TGTGCCAGCAGCCCCGACAGGGCGGCTTTCTTT. The variable domain in full, with the rest retrieved from reference TRBV7-9 and TRBJ1-1, is DTGVSQNPRHKITKRGQNVTFRCDPISEHNRLYWYRQTLGQGPEFLTYFQNEAQLEKSRLLSDRFSAERPKGSFSTLEIQRTEQGDSAMYLCASSPDRAAFFGQGTRLTVV.

This clonotype showed up many times. V is TRBV6-1 and J is TRBJ1-4; 8 nucleotides agree with TRBD1. The CDR3 has 14 residues. Germline V gene sequence: CDR1 MNHNS, CDR2 SASEGT. With V trimmed by 6 bases and J by 4 bases, 4 bases remained unmatched. This CDR3 reads CASRPTGDNEKLFF. CDR3 coding DNA: TGTGCCAGCAGGCCGACAGGGGATAATGAAAAACTGTTTTTT.

The V gene is TRBV13, the J gene TRBJ1-1; 10 nucleotides line up with TRBD1. V was clipped by 1 base and J by 3 bases; unmatched bases: 11. Germline V gene sequence: CDR1 PRHDT, CDR2 FYEKMQ (reference sequence). The CDR3 covers 18 residues. CDR3 in amino acids: CASSLVFWTGGSDTEAFF. In DNA, the CDR3 is TGTGCCAGCAGCTTAGTCTTTTGGACAGGGGGTTCCGACACTGAAGCTTTCTTT.

The rearrangement joins TRBV6-1 to TRBJ1-5; 9 nucleotides line up with TRBD1. This CDR3 has 15 residues. Germline loops: CDR1 MNHNS, CDR2 SASEGT. V was pared by 10 bases and J by 2 bases, with 9 bases of the junction left unmatched. The CDR3 is CAIRRTGEGNQPQHF. As DNA, the CDR3 is TGTGCCATCAGGAGGACAGGGGAAGGCAATCAGCCCCAGCATTTT.

The chain carries TRBV5-6 and TRBJ1-6; D gene ambiguous. V lost 0 bases to trimming and J lost 4 bases, with 2 bases between them. Per the germline V gene, CDR1 is SGHDT and CDR2 is YYEEEE. The CDR3 has 13 amino acids. The DNA of the CDR3 is TGTGCCAGCAGCTTGGGGTATAATTCACCCCTCCACTTT. This codes for CASSLGYNSPLHF. The complete variable domain, with remaining parts taken from reference TRBV5-6 and TRBJ1-6, reads DAGVTQSPTHLIKTRGQQVTLRCSPKSGHDTVSWYQQALGQGPQFIFQYYEEEERQRGNFPDRFSGHQFPNYSSELNVNALLLGDSALYLCASSLGYNSPLHFGNGTRLTVT.

The chain combines TRBV24-1 with TRBJ2-1, with TRBD2 matching over 9 bases. The trim removed 0 bases at V and 4 bases at J, leaving 9 bases unmatched. Germline values: CDR1 KGHDR, CDR2 SFDVKD. The CDR3 spans 18 residues. The CDR3 DNA reads as TGTGCCACCAGTGATTTGTTGATAGCGGGGGTATCATACAATGAGCAGTTCTTC. This sequence encodes CATSDLLIAGVSYNEQFF.

This clonotype was found a few times. The chain carries TRBV27 and TRBJ2-5, with TRBD1 matching over 12 bases. Germline V gene data show CDR1 as MNHEY and CDR2 as SMNVEV (reference sequence). This CDR3 region has 16 residues. The V and J ends lost 3 bases and 5 bases, in that order; junction bases with no gene match: 7. The CDR3 nucleotides read TGTGCCAGCAGTTTGACCGGGACAGGGGGCCGCGAGACCCAGTACTTC. Translation: CASSLTGTGGRETQYF.

In this sample, this clonotype turned up a few times. The V call is TRBV20-1, the J call TRBJ2-1; D gene unclear. The CDR3 runs to 12 residues. CDR1 DFQATT and CDR2 SNEGSKA come from the germline V gene (reference sequence). Trimming cost V 1 base and J 4 bases, with 5 bases left between them. This CDR3 is CSARGGYNEQFF. DNA for the CDR3: TGCAGTGCTAGAGGAGGATACAATGAGCAGTTCTTC.

The J gene is TRBJ2-1, the V gene TRBV28, with D tentatively TRBD1 or TRBD2 (5 bases each). With 7 bases removed from V and 10 bases from J, the gap between germline ends came to 17 bases. CDR3 length: 13 residues. CDR1 MDHEN and CDR2 SYDVKM come from the germline V gene. The CDR3 spells CASTPRGVSEQFF. As DNA, the CDR3 is TGTGCCAGCACCCCAAGGGGAGTCAGCGAGCAGTTCTTC. Looking up the rest from reference TRBV28 and TRBJ2-1 gives the full variable domain: DVKVTQSSRYLVKRTGEKVFLECVQDMDHENMFWYRQDPGLGLRLIYFSYDVKMKEKGDIPEGYSVSREKKERFSLILESASTNQTSMYLCASTPRGVSEQFFGPGTRLTVL.

As for this clonotype: A clone one base away is much larger, so this may be a read error. The chain is built from TRBV2 and TRBJ2-1; maybe TRBD1 (8 bases). The V gene's germline CDR1 is SNHLY and CDR2 FYNNEI. The CDR3 length is 13 residues. As DNA, the CDR3 is TGTACCAGCAGTGAACAGGGGGGGAATGAGCAGTTCTTC. The encoded protein is CTSSEQGGNEQFF.

This clonotype was found a few times. The CDR3, as DNA: TGCGCCAGCAGCTTAAGGCAGGCCAGCTACGAGCAGTACTTC. It translates to CASSLRQASYEQYF. The chain is built from TRBV5-1 and TRBJ2-7; no definite D call. CDR1 is SGHRS, CDR2 YFSETQ, per germline. Trimming removed 2 bases at V and 3 bases at J, with 12 bases between. CDR3 length: 14 amino acids.

This chain joins TRBV20-1 and TRBJ1-1; TRBD1 might be the D (5 bases). Germline lookup yields CDR1 DFQATT and CDR2 SNEGSKA (reference sequence). CDR3 length: 12 amino acids. Trimming stripped 5 bases from V and 1 base from J, with 8 bases between. CDR3 sequence reads: CSAGGGNTEAFF. In nucleotides, the CDR3 is TGCAGTGCTGGGGGGGGGAACACTGAAGCTTTCTTT.

The chain uses TRBV10-2 and TRBJ2-3; possible D gene TRBD2, 5 bases. Trimming took 7 bases from V and 5 from J, leaving 16 bases between them. Germline V gives CDR1 WSHSY, CDR2 SAAADI. The CDR3 sequence is 14 residues long. This CDR3 is CASTGGPSRDTQYF. In nucleotides, the CDR3 is TGCGCCAGCACTGGCGGGCCTAGCCGAGATACGCAGTATTTT.

The rearrangement joins TRBV6-1 to TRBJ2-1, with TRBD1 matching over 7 bases. The CDR3 runs to 13 residues. The V segment lost 6 bases and the J segment 9 bases; nucleotides outside the gene matches: 8. The germline V gene encodes CDR1 MNHNS and CDR2 SASEGT. The CDR3 bases are TGTGCCAGCAGAACAACAGGGGAAGGTGAGCAGTTCTTC. This translates into CASRTTGEGEQFF.